The source of this TCR beta chain is a study of patients and donors after allogeneic stem cell transplantation. Each CDR3 protein is one row after TCRdb ran MiXCR on the RT-PCR reads. There are approximately 430,000 distinct CDR3 sequences in the sample; around 16% occur only once, and roughly 7% lies in the top ten. Germline V gene sequence: CDR1 SGHRS, CDR2 YFSETQ. The CDR3 totals 14 residues. Trimming took 0 bases from V and 8 from J, leaving 12 bases between them. The chain joins TRBV5-1 to TRBJ2-1, with a possible D match to TRBD1 (7 bases). Source material: blood, either unsorted or a sorted T cell fraction (not recorded which). The sequence came from a human donor who was either an allogeneic HSCT recipient or a stem cell or donor lymphocyte infusion donor (not recorded which). It is not recorded whose cells these are; they may come from a transplant donor. CDR3 DNA: TGCGCCAGCAGCTTGGTGGAGGGGGCGGATGAGCAGTTCTTC. This gives the protein CASSLVEGADEQFF. Looking up the rest from reference TRBV5-1 and TRBJ2-1 gives the full variable domain: KAGVTQTPRYLIKTRGQQVTLSCSPISGHRSVSWYQQTPGQGLQFLFEYFSETQRNKGNFPGRFSGRQFSNSRSEMNVSTLELGDSALYLCASSLVEGADEQFFGPGTRLTVL.